Listed below are T cell receptor beta chains from one sample, sequenced in a study of tumor and adjacent non-tumor tissue in lung cancer. One entry per CDR3 protein results from TCRdb running MiXCR on the multiplex PCR reads. Seen here are about 110,000 distinct CDR3 sequences, roughly 74% observed once, and the top ten hold around a third. The sequencing sample was made of lung tumor tissue. These receptors were obtained from a woman aged 55-69 years with non-small cell lung cancer. Each CDR3 is given with its conserved first and last residue. Each record gives: V gene, D gene, J gene, clone size, CDR3 DNA, CDR3 protein. D genes are given only for firm matches. Only part of the rows carry a size: once, few, many, or a class if the clone is expanded.

v_call: TRBV5-4
d_call: TRBD1
j_call: TRBJ1-1
clone_size: few
cdr3_nt: TGTGCCAGCAGCTTAACAGGGGGTACTGAAGCTTTCTTT
cdr3_aa: CASSLTGGTEAFF

v_call: TRBV10-3
d_call: TRBD1
j_call: TRBJ1-1
clone_size: -
cdr3_nt: TGTGCCATCAGTGATGGGACAGTAGGTGAACAAGCTTTCTTT
cdr3_aa: CAISDGTVGEQAFF

v_call: TRBV20-1
d_call: -
j_call: TRBJ2-2
clone_size: -
cdr3_nt: TGCACTGCTAGATCGAACACCGAGCAGCTGTTTTTT
cdr3_aa: CTARSNTEQLFF

v_call: TRBV6-5
d_call: -
j_call: TRBJ1-3
clone_size: -
cdr3_nt: TGTACCAGCAGTTTAATGGCCCGAGGAAACACCATATACTTT
cdr3_aa: CTSSLMARGNTIYF

v_call: TRBV5-1
d_call: TRBD2
j_call: TRBJ2-1
clone_size: -
cdr3_nt: TGCGCCAGCAGCCTAACTAGCGGGGGGGCCTTGGATGAGCAGTTCTTC
cdr3_aa: CASSLTSGGALDEQFF

v_call: TRBV11-2
d_call: -
j_call: TRBJ2-2
clone_size: -
cdr3_nt: TGTGCCATCAGATTAGTATTGGCGGCGCACACCGGGGACCTGTTTTTT
cdr3_aa: CAIRLVLAAHTGDLFF

v_call: TRBV5-5
d_call: -
j_call: TRBJ2-3
clone_size: -
cdr3_nt: TGTGCCAGCAGCTTGTGGAGGGGGGGCGGCACAGATACGCAGTATTTT
cdr3_aa: CASSLWRGGGTDTQYF

v_call: TRBV20-1
d_call: -
j_call: TRBJ2-3
clone_size: -
cdr3_nt: TGCAGTGCTATTGACGACGCTCTGGGCACTGATACGCAGTATTTT
cdr3_aa: CSAIDDALGTDTQYF

v_call: TRBV20-1
d_call: -
j_call: TRBJ2-2
clone_size: -
cdr3_nt: TGCAGTGCCCTCGACCGTCTCACCGGGGAGCTGTTTTTC
cdr3_aa: CSALDRLTGELFF

v_call: TRBV6-2/TRBV6-3
d_call: TRBD1
j_call: TRBJ1-2
clone_size: -
cdr3_nt: TGTGCCAGCAGAACACCGGGACAGGGAAAGGGACGTTATGGCTACACCTTC
cdr3_aa: CASRTPGQGKGRYGYTF

v_call: TRBV11-2
d_call: -
j_call: TRBJ2-3
clone_size: -
cdr3_nt: TGTGCCAGCAGCACCACTGGGAAGGCCACAGATACGCAATATTTT
cdr3_aa: CASSTTGKATDTQYF

v_call: TRBV14
d_call: TRBD1
j_call: TRBJ1-1
clone_size: -
cdr3_nt: TGTACCAGCAGCCAGGACAGGGTGGAAGCTTTCTTT
cdr3_aa: CTSSQDRVEAFF

v_call: TRBV20-1
d_call: -
j_call: TRBJ2-1
clone_size: -
cdr3_nt: TGCAGTGCTGATCTGAGGACGCCGCAGTTCTTC
cdr3_aa: CSADLRTPQFF

v_call: TRBV20-1
d_call: -
j_call: TRBJ1-5
clone_size: few
cdr3_nt: TGCAGTGCTAGAGAAGACAGGCGAGAGGGTCAGCCCCAACATTTT
cdr3_aa: CSAREDRREGQPQHF

v_call: TRBV4-3
d_call: -
j_call: TRBJ2-5
clone_size: -
cdr3_nt: TGCGCCAGCAACCGACACCGGGAATCAAGAGAGACCCAGTACTTC
cdr3_aa: CASNRHRESRETQYF

v_call: TRBV20-1
d_call: -
j_call: TRBJ1-2
clone_size: -
cdr3_nt: TGCAGTGCTCATAGCGGGACTGGGGGAAAAGGCTACACCTTC
cdr3_aa: CSAHSGTGGKGYTF

v_call: TRBV11-3
d_call: -
j_call: TRBJ2-7
clone_size: -
cdr3_nt: TGTGCCATCAGCCTATATACGGGAACCTACGAGCAGTACTTC
cdr3_aa: CAISLYTGTYEQYF

v_call: TRBV4-1
d_call: -
j_call: TRBJ2-2
clone_size: -
cdr3_nt: TGCGCCAGCAGCCAAGACCCCTTAGGCGGGTGGTGGACCGGGCAGCTGTTTTTT
cdr3_aa: CASSQDPLGGWWTGQLFF

v_call: TRBV11-2
d_call: -
j_call: TRBJ2-3
clone_size: -
cdr3_nt: TGTGCCAGCAACGCCACCAAGACGGCCACAGATACGCAGTATTTT
cdr3_aa: CASNATKTATDTQYF

v_call: TRBV6-5
d_call: -
j_call: TRBJ2-3
clone_size: -
cdr3_nt: TGTGCCAGTAGTACGGGGGATGCGGTAGTTACGCAGTATTTT
cdr3_aa: CASSTGDAVVTQYF

v_call: TRBV6-2/TRBV6-3
d_call: -
j_call: TRBJ2-2
clone_size: -
cdr3_nt: TGTGCCAGAAGTTACACCCAACAGAGTGCCAACACCGGGGAGCTGTTCTTT
cdr3_aa: CARSYTQQSANTGELFF

v_call: TRBV5-1
d_call: TRBD2
j_call: TRBJ2-1
clone_size: -
cdr3_nt: TGCGCCAGCAGCAAGGCTAGCGGGAGTTTTGATGAGCAGTTCTTC
cdr3_aa: CASSKASGSFDEQFF

v_call: TRBV12-3/TRBV12-4
d_call: TRBD1
j_call: TRBJ2-4
clone_size: many
cdr3_nt: TGTGCCAGCAGTTTAGCGGGACAGGGGGCGGCCAAAAACATTCAGTACTTC
cdr3_aa: CASSLAGQGAAKNIQYF

v_call: TRBV20-1
d_call: -
j_call: TRBJ2-7
clone_size: -
cdr3_nt: TGCAGTGCGCTACCGGCTAGCGCGAGTCCTGTAGGCTCCTACAAGCAGTACTTC
cdr3_aa: CSALPASASPVGSYKQYF

v_call: TRBV6-1
d_call: -
j_call: TRBJ1-4
clone_size: -
cdr3_nt: TGTGCCAGCAGAAAGACAGGATATGGTGAAAAACTGTTTTTT
cdr3_aa: CASRKTGYGEKLFF

v_call: TRBV11-2
d_call: TRBD2
j_call: TRBJ2-3
clone_size: -
cdr3_nt: TGTGCCAGCAGCCCGAGTACTAGCGTAGATATGCAGTATTTT
cdr3_aa: CASSPSTSVDMQYF

v_call: TRBV7-8
d_call: -
j_call: TRBJ2-3
clone_size: many
cdr3_nt: TGTGCCAGCAGCTTCGGGACGGCTAGCACAGATACGCAGTATTTT
cdr3_aa: CASSFGTASTDTQYF

v_call: TRBV28
d_call: -
j_call: TRBJ1-1
clone_size: -
cdr3_nt: TGTGCCAGCAGTTTATTGCGGGCTCGGGACACTGAAGTTTTCTTT
cdr3_aa: CASSLLRARDTEVFF

v_call: TRBV4-3
d_call: -
j_call: TRBJ2-7
clone_size: -
cdr3_nt: TGCGCCAGCAGCCAAGGGGCCAGGTGCGAGCAGTGCTTC
cdr3_aa: CASSQGARCEQCF

v_call: TRBV5-5
d_call: -
j_call: TRBJ1-5
clone_size: few
cdr3_nt: TGTGCCAGCAGCTTGGGGTGGGTGAGCAATCAGCCCCAGCATTTT
cdr3_aa: CASSLGWVSNQPQHF

v_call: TRBV6-5
d_call: -
j_call: TRBJ1-1
clone_size: -
cdr3_nt: TGTGACACCAGATCCCACTGTCAAAACACTGAAGCTTTCTTT
cdr3_aa: CDTRSHCQNTEAFF

v_call: TRBV20-1
d_call: TRBD2
j_call: TRBJ2-1
clone_size: -
cdr3_nt: TGCAGTGCTAGCCGACTAGCGGACATTGAGCAGTTCTTC
cdr3_aa: CSASRLADIEQFF

v_call: TRBV11-3
d_call: -
j_call: TRBJ2-7
clone_size: -
cdr3_nt: TGTGCCAGCAGCTTAGATACGGGAACCTACGAGTGGTATTTC
cdr3_aa: CASSLDTGTYEWYF

v_call: TRBV11-2
d_call: -
j_call: TRBJ2-3
clone_size: -
cdr3_nt: TGTGCTAGCAGCTTAGCACATACGCTGTATTTT
cdr3_aa: CASSLAHTLYF

v_call: TRBV5-6
d_call: -
j_call: TRBJ2-3
clone_size: -
cdr3_nt: TGTGCCAACATCTTGGTTGGCGGCACCGATACGCAGTATTTT
cdr3_aa: CANILVGGTDTQYF

v_call: TRBV5-1
d_call: TRBD2
j_call: TRBJ2-3
clone_size: -
cdr3_nt: TGCCCCAGCAAGCTCAACACGGGGGGGAGCACAGATACGCAGTATTTT
cdr3_aa: CPSKLNTGGSTDTQYF

v_call: TRBV11-3
d_call: -
j_call: TRBJ1-1
clone_size: -
cdr3_nt: TGTGCCAGCAGCTTAGATTCGCGGAGAGGCACTGGTGCTTTCTTT
cdr3_aa: CASSLDSRRGTGAFF

v_call: TRBV6-2/TRBV6-3
d_call: TRBD1
j_call: TRBJ2-1
clone_size: once
cdr3_nt: TGTGCCAGCAGTCGGGATTGGGACAGTTTCTACGAGCAGTTCTTC
cdr3_aa: CASSRDWDSFYEQFF

v_call: TRBV11-2
d_call: -
j_call: TRBJ2-7
clone_size: -
cdr3_nt: TGTGCCAGTAGCTTAGGCGGGGAAATGGTCTACGAGCAGTACTTC
cdr3_aa: CASSLGGEMVYEQYF

v_call: TRBV11-1
d_call: TRBD2
j_call: TRBJ2-2
clone_size: few
cdr3_nt: TGTGCCAGCAGCCCGCGATTAGCGGGAGAATACACCGGGGAGTTGTTTTTT
cdr3_aa: CASSPRLAGEYTGELFF

v_call: TRBV4-3
d_call: -
j_call: TRBJ2-5
clone_size: -
cdr3_nt: TGCGACAGCAGCCGACACCGGAGTTCACAAGAGACCCAGTACTTC
cdr3_aa: CDSSRHRSSQETQYF

v_call: TRBV4-3
d_call: TRBD1
j_call: TRBJ2-6
clone_size: -
cdr3_nt: TGCGCCAGCAGCCAAAATGGAGGCAGGGGGATAATATCTGGGGCCAACGTCCTGACTTTC
cdr3_aa: CASSQNGGRGIISGANVLTF

v_call: TRBV11-2
d_call: -
j_call: TRBJ2-1
clone_size: -
cdr3_nt: TGTGCCTGCAGCTCAAACGGTCGGAACAATGAGCTGTTCTTC
cdr3_aa: CACSSNGRNNELFF

v_call: TRBV10-3
d_call: TRBD1
j_call: TRBJ2-7
clone_size: -
cdr3_nt: TGTGCCATCTGTGACGGACAGGCCGGCTACGAGCATTACTTC
cdr3_aa: CAICDGQAGYEHYF

v_call: TRBV20-1
d_call: -
j_call: TRBJ2-1
clone_size: few
cdr3_nt: TGCAGTGCTAGAGAGGGGCAGGGTGCTTCCTACAATGATCAGTTCTTC
cdr3_aa: CSAREGQGASYNDQFF

v_call: TRBV4-3
d_call: -
j_call: TRBJ2-5
clone_size: -
cdr3_nt: TGCGCTAGCAGCCGACACCGGAACTCACAAGAGAGCCAGTACTTC
cdr3_aa: CASSRHRNSQESQYF

v_call: TRBV11-3
d_call: -
j_call: TRBJ2-1
clone_size: -
cdr3_nt: TGTGCCAGCAGCTTAGGCGGGGGCTCCTACAATGGCCAGTTCTTC
cdr3_aa: CASSLGGGSYNGQFF

v_call: TRBV10-3
d_call: TRBD1
j_call: TRBJ2-7
clone_size: many
cdr3_nt: TGTGCCATCAGCGGGACAGGGGTCGACGAGCAGTACTTC
cdr3_aa: CAISGTGVDEQYF

v_call: TRBV28
d_call: -
j_call: TRBJ1-2
clone_size: -
cdr3_nt: TGTGCCAGCAATTTACCTAACTATGGCTACACCTTC
cdr3_aa: CASNLPNYGYTF

v_call: TRBV6-2/TRBV6-3
d_call: -
j_call: TRBJ2-7
clone_size: -
cdr3_nt: TGTGCCAGCAGTTATCGTTATGAAGGCGAGCAGTACTTC
cdr3_aa: CASSYRYEGEQYF